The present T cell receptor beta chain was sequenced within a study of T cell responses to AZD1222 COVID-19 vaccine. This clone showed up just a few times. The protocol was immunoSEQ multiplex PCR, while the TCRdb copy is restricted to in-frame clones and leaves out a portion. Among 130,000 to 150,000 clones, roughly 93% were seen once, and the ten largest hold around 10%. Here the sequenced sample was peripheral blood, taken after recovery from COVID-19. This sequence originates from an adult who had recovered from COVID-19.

The DNA of the CDR3 is TGCGCCAGCAGCCCCCTAGGGAGGAGGGACTATGGCTACACCTTC. Amino acid sequence: CASSPLGRRDYGYTF. V usage is TRBV4-1 and J usage is TRBJ1-2; D uncertain. Trimming took off 4 bases at V and 3 bases at J, with 15 bases between the two ends. This CDR3 spans 15 amino acids. From germline, CDR1 is MGHRA and CDR2 YSYEKL.